A single sample is the source of the 5 T cell receptor beta chains below, sequenced in a study of CD8 T cells in Susac syndrome (dated by TCRdb to the late 2010s). Library method: the immunoSEQ multiplex PCR assay. RNA was extracted using the RNeasy kit, and roughly 0.5 to 1 ug of the RNA was reverse transcribed with random hexamers. TCRdb itself trimmed the public reads at Q25 with fastp, ran MiXCR and retained productive beta chains. Duplicate CDR3 protein sequences are folded into a single record with the most common DNA and genes. Present in this sample are a few hundred thousand distinct CDR3 sequences, around 95% of which were seen just once. Of the sample, 0.07% to 0.095% is held by the ten largest clones. Sequencing used CD4+ T cells from PBMCs. Source of these receptors: a human donor with multiple sclerosis.

This clonotype was seen only once. The V gene is TRBV20-1, the J gene TRBJ1-1; D gene ambiguous. Per germline, CDR1 DFQATT and CDR2 SNEGSKA (reference sequence). V was trimmed by 6 bases and J by 1 base, leaving 9 bases between them. There are 12 residues in the CDR3. The CDR3 loop reads CSAGRWNTEAFF. The CDR3 DNA follows: TGCAGTGCGGGAAGGTGGAACACTGAAGCTTTCTTT.

This clonotype was detected only a few times. This chain connects TRBV7-9 to TRBJ2-7, with D unclear. Germline V gene lookup returns CDR1 SEHNR and CDR2 FQNEAQ (reference sequence). Between the trimmed V and J ends, which lost 2 bases and 2 bases, there was a span of 7 bases. The CDR3 length is 13 residues. DNA for the CDR3: TGTGCCAGCAGCTTACAGGCCACCTACGAGCAGTACTTC. Amino acid sequence: CASSLQATYEQYF.

The chain uses TRBV29-1 and TRBJ2-3; unclear D gene. The CDR3 covers 12 residues. V dropped 6 bases and J dropped 0 bases, with 7 bases sitting between them. Germline CDR1 reads SQVTM; CDR2 reads ANQGSEA. This chain's CDR3 is CSVVASTDTQYF. The DNA of the CDR3 is TGCAGCGTGGTAGCTAGCACAGATACGCAGTATTTT.

V usage is TRBV9 and J usage is TRBJ2-6; maybe TRBD2 (5 bases). This CDR3 has 15 residues. With 4 bases removed from V and 2 bases from J, the gap between germline ends came to 10 bases. Per germline, CDR1 SGDLS and CDR2 YYNGEE. CDR3 sequence (DNA): TGTGCCAGCAGCCGGTGGGGAGCTGGGGCCAACGTCCTGACTTTC. Translating gives CASSRWGAGANVLTF.

In nucleotides, the CDR3 is TGTGCCAGCAGCGGGCAGCCGGGACTAGGGTTGGCGCAGTATTTT. Translating gives CASSGQPGLGLAQYF. This chain uses TRBV9 with TRBJ2-3; 8 positions match TRBD2. Germline CDR1 reads SGDLS; CDR2 reads YYNGEE. Germline trimming cut 3 bases from V and 10 bases from J; bases unmatched to any gene: 13. This CDR3 has 15 amino acids.